This TCR beta chain comes out of a study of blood T cell repertoires in COVID-19. Study overall: Samples came from the United States, Italy and Spain, spanning acute and convalescent COVID-19.

Germline lookup yields CDR1 LGHDT and CDR2 YNNKEL (reference sequence). The V gene end was trimmed by 1 base and the J gene end by 2 bases; junction bases not matched to a gene: 4. This CDR3 contains 15 residues. In the authors' workflow: Amplifying reference gene primers gave estimates of nucleated cell counts. Generated by immunoSEQ multiplex PCR, the TCRdb table keeps only in-frame clones and is missing some. V and J calls and clone size are copied from that table; D and trimming were computed from the DNA. Here the sample spans some 99,000 clones, 84% being singletons. This TCR derives from a woman in her forties or fifties with acute or convalescent COVID-19. The gene calls are TRBV3-1 (or the pseudogene TRBV3-2) and TRBJ2-7, with 8 bases identical to TRBD2. The sequencing input was peripheral blood. The CDR3 loop reads CASSQAGSGAYEQYF. CDR3 coding DNA: TGTGCCAGCAGCCAAGCGGGTAGCGGGGCCTACGAGCAGTACTTC.